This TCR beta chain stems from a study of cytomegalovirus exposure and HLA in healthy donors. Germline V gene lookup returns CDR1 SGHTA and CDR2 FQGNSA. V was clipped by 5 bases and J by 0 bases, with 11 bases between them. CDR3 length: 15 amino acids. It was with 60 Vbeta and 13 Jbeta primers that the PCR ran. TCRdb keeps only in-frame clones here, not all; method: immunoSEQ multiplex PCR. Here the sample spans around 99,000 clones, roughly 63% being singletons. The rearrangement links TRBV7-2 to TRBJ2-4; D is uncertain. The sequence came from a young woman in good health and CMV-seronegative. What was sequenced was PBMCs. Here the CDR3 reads CASSTDILAKNIQYF. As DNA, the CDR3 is TGTGCCAGCAGCACCGATATACTAGCCAAAAACATTCAGTACTTC.